The TCR beta chain under discussion was sequenced for a study of blood T cell repertoires in COVID-19. Looking at the study overall: The samples span acute and convalescent COVID-19 from the United States, Italy and Spain.

Repertoires were generated with immunoSEQ multiplex PCR, while TCRdb's copy carries only in-frame clones and drops some. Among approximately 300,000 clones listed, roughly nine tenths were seen once. During the 2 weeks before they entered the study, exposed participants had met someone with a PCR-confirmed or clinician-diagnosed COVID-19 case. CDR1 and CDR2 (germline): SGHNT, YYREEE (reference sequence). The CDR3 covers 15 residues. With 0 bases removed from V and 8 bases from J, the gap between germline ends came to 12 bases. The rearrangement joins TRBV5-4 to TRBJ1-6, with D perhaps TRBD1 (5 bases). Sequencing was carried out using PBMCs or T cells enriched from blood (not recorded which). The clonotype originates from a woman in her thirties who had been exposed to COVID-19. The DNA for the CDR3 is TGTGCCAGCAGCTTGGAAAGGGGAAGGCATTCACCCCTCCACTTT. Its protein product is CASSLERGRHSPLHF.